The next 25 T cell receptor beta chains were all read from a single sample in a study of cytomegalovirus exposure and HLA in healthy donors (dated by TCRdb to the late 2010s). To prepare the library, the immunoSEQ multiplex PCR assay was applied. A mixture of 60 forward primers for TCR Vbeta segments and 13 reverse primers for TCR Jbeta segments was used in the multiplex PCR. TCRdb retrieved this table from immuneACCESS and kept in-frame rearrangements only. Not all clones are present; in checked studies, unresolved V genes account for under half, and no reason is known for the remainder. The table for this sample lists over 65,000 clones; 75% of them were counted only once. The ten largest clonotypes hold about 2.2% of the sample. What was sequenced was PBMCs. The receptors here all came from a middle-aged man in good health and CMV-seronegative.

In this sample, this clone turned up a few times. The chain recombines TRBV9 with TRBJ2-1; 11 bases fit TRBD2. V lost 1 base to trimming and J lost 4 bases; unmatched junction nucleotides: 13. This CDR3 contains 19 residues. The germline CDR1 and CDR2 sequences are SGDLS and YYNGEE. In DNA form, the CDR3 reads TGTGCCAGCAGCGTATTCCTAGCGGGAGGACCCGGTATTTACAATGAGCAGTTCTTC. Translated: CASSVFLAGGPGIYNEQFF.

Points on this clone: Other DNA sequences from this sample encode an identical CDR3 as well. This rearrangement joins TRBV27 to TRBJ1-1, with D possibly being TRBD1 (5 bases). CDR1 is MNHEY and CDR2 is SMNVEV in the germline V gene (reference sequence). This CDR3 region has 12 residues. The V end was cut by 3 bases, the J end by 5 bases, with 7 bases between. CDR3 sequence: CASSFRGTEAFF. Written as DNA, the CDR3 is TGTGCCAGCAGTTTTCGGGGGACTGAAGCTTTCTTT.

The J gene is TRBJ2-3, the V gene TRBV6-6; unclear D gene. V was clipped by 2 bases and J by 3 bases, with 12 bases between them. This CDR3 is 15 amino acids long. In germline, CDR1 is MNHNY, CDR2 SVGAGI (reference sequence). The CDR3 region has the DNA TGTGCCAGCAGTTACATGACTCCCGCGACAGATACGCAGTATTTT. It yields the protein CASSYMTPATDTQYF.

V gene TRBV27 combines with J gene TRBJ2-1; 8 positions match TRBD1. J lost 5 bases, V lost 6 bases, and 6 bases had no gene match. The CDR3 loop spans 14 amino acids. Germline V gives CDR1 MNHEY, CDR2 SMNVEV (reference sequence). Written as DNA, the CDR3 is TGTGCCAGCAGACGGACAGGGTCCGACAATGAGCAGTTCTTC. Its translation: CASRRTGSDNEQFF.

For the CDR3, the DNA is TGCGCCAGCAGCTTGGAGGAGGTGACAGGGGCCTACGAGCAGTACTTC. Encoded protein: CASSLEEVTGAYEQYF. V is TRBV5-1 and J is TRBJ2-7, with TRBD1 matching over 8 bases. This CDR3 is 16 amino acids long. Germline V gene data show CDR1 as SGHRS and CDR2 as YFSETQ. J gave up 2 bases and V 0 bases, and 7 bases lay outside the gene matches. The complete variable domain, with remaining parts taken from reference TRBV5-1 and TRBJ2-7, reads KAGVTQTPRYLIKTRGQQVTLSCSPISGHRSVSWYQQTPGQGLQFLFEYFSETQRNKGNFPGRFSGRQFSNSRSEMNVSTLELGDSALYLCASSLEEVTGAYEQYFGPGTRLTVT.

The CDR3 nucleotides are TGTGCCAGCAGCTTCGAGGATACGCAGTATTTT. Translating it yields CASSFEDTQYF. This chain connects TRBV11-1 to TRBJ2-3; D unclear. The CDR3 contains 11 residues. Germline CDR1 and CDR2: SGHAT and FQDESV (reference sequence). Trimming pared 3 bases from V and 6 bases from J, leaving 4 bases between.

The V call is TRBV10-3, the J call TRBJ1-5; D uncertain. Trimming removed 1 base from V and 3 bases from J, with 13 bases in between. The CDR3 spans 16 residues. Germline CDR1 and CDR2: ENHRY and SYGVKD. The CDR3 region is CAISEFETSNNQPQHF. Written as DNA, the CDR3 is TGTGCCATCAGTGAGTTTGAGACAAGCAACAATCAGCCCCAGCATTTT.

J is TRBJ1-2 and V is TRBV2; 7 nucleotides agree with TRBD1. The CDR3 has 13 residues. Per germline, CDR1 SNHLY and CDR2 FYNNEI. V was clipped by 6 bases and J by 3 bases; unmatched bases: 4. The CDR3 reads CASSATGDYGYTF. For the CDR3, the DNA is TGTGCCAGCAGCGCAACAGGGGACTATGGCTACACCTTC.

The chain links TRBV29-1 to TRBJ1-1; weak D call: TRBD1 (6 bases). Trimming took 7 bases from V and 3 from J, leaving 15 bases between them. Germline loops: CDR1 SQVTM, CDR2 ANQGSEA. The CDR3 is 13 residues long. In DNA form, the CDR3 reads TGCAGCGCTCGTACAGGGTTGGACACTGAAGCTTTCTTT. Encoded protein: CSARTGLDTEAFF.

The J gene is TRBJ1-2, the V gene TRBV6-1; D gene uncertain. V lost 5 bases and J 8 bases, leaving 15 bases between the germline ends. The germline V gene has CDR1 MNHNS and CDR2 SASEGT. There are 13 residues in the CDR3. CDR3 amino acids: CASSRDSEGGYTF. The DNA of the CDR3 is TGTGCCAGCAGTAGAGACTCAGAGGGCGGCTACACCTTC.

This clone was recorded a few times. The chain links TRBV30 to TRBJ2-1, with a possible D match to TRBD1 (5 bases). This CDR3 contains 13 residues. V was pared by 5 bases and J by 0 bases, with 8 bases between. Germline assignment: CDR1 GTSNPN and CDR2 SVGIG (reference sequence). This CDR3 reads CAWDRGSYNEQFF. CDR3 nucleotide sequence: TGTGCCTGGGACAGAGGCTCCTACAATGAGCAGTTCTTC.

This rearrangement joins TRBV7-9 to TRBJ2-7, with a weak D call TRBD2 (6 bases). CDR3 size: 15 residues. The V gene lost 3 bases and the J gene lost 1 base, with 13 bases spanning the gap. Germline lookup yields CDR1 SEHNR and CDR2 FQNEAQ (reference sequence). The CDR3 sequence: CASSLEGLGSYEQYF. The CDR3 DNA is TGTGCCAGCAGCTTGGAGGGGCTGGGATCCTACGAGCAGTACTTC. Looking up the rest from reference TRBV7-9 and TRBJ2-7 gives the full variable domain: DTGVSQNPRHKITKRGQNVTFRCDPISEHNRLYWYRQTLGQGPEFLTYFQNEAQLEKSRLLSDRFSAERPKGSFSTLEIQRTEQGDSAMYLCASSLEGLGSYEQYFGPGTRLTVT.

This clone was counted a few times. The chain uses TRBV18 and TRBJ2-2; maybe TRBD2 (6 bases). CDR1 is KGHSH, CDR2 LQKENI, per germline. V was trimmed by 5 bases and J by 4 bases, leaving 17 bases between them. This CDR3 is 16 amino acids long. DNA for the CDR3: TGTGCCAGCTCAGCCAATCCGGGACTCCGCACCGGGGAGCTGTTTTTT. Translation gives CASSANPGLRTGELFF.

The genes are TRBV5-1 and TRBJ2-5, with TRBD2 matching 7 bases. Unmatched junction bases numbered 12, after V lost 5 bases and J lost 5 bases. The CDR3 has 15 residues. CDR1 is SGHRS, CDR2 YFSETQ, per germline. In nucleotides, the CDR3 is TGCGCCAGCAGGGGGAAAGCGGGGTCGGAGGAGACCCAGTACTTC. Amino acids: CASRGKAGSEETQYF.

The rearrangement uses TRBV5-6 and TRBJ1-1; 7 bases agree with TRBD1. The CDR3 contains 16 residues. V dropped 0 bases and J dropped 3; count of bases not matched to a gene: 8. CDR1 is SGHDT, CDR2 YYEEEE, per germline. The CDR3 protein is CASSLALRGVDTEAFF. The CDR3 DNA sequence: TGTGCCAGCAGCTTGGCCCTCAGGGGGGTGGACACTGAAGCTTTCTTT.

V usage is TRBV10-2 and J usage is TRBJ1-1; no clear D. The CDR3 length is 13 residues. V lost 8 bases to trimming and J lost 0 bases, with 10 bases between them. From germline, CDR1 is WSHSY and CDR2 SAAADI. CDR3 coding DNA: TGCGCCAGCCGGAGGGCGGTGAACACTGAAGCTTTCTTT. This encodes CASRRAVNTEAFF.

This chain joins TRBV10-1 and TRBJ1-1; D ambiguous. Germline assignment: CDR1 WNHNN and CDR2 SYGVQD (reference sequence). This CDR3 contains 13 residues. V lost 6 bases to trimming and J lost 1 base, with 9 bases between them. In nucleotides, the CDR3 is TGCGCCAGCAGGGTCAGGCCGAACACTGAAGCTTTCTTT. It specifies CASRVRPNTEAFF.

The rearrangement uses TRBV27 and TRBJ1-1; unclear D gene. Germline V gene sequence: CDR1 MNHEY, CDR2 SMNVEV (reference sequence). The CDR3 is made up of 15 amino acids. V was clipped by 6 bases and J by 0 bases, with 14 bases between them. The CDR3 is CASRFTLLMNTEAFF. The CDR3 region has the DNA TGTGCCAGCAGATTTACCCTTCTAATGAACACTGAAGCTTTCTTT.

This clone has more than one count but fewer than ten. The CDR3 nucleotides are TGTGCCAGCTCAGTTCGACAGGGGGATTCAGATACGCAGTATTTT. Translated: CASSVRQGDSDTQYF. This chain links TRBV18 with TRBJ2-3, with 9 bases aligning to TRBD1. Trimming cost V 5 bases and J 4 bases; bases outside gene matches: 7. The germline CDR1 and CDR2 sequences are KGHSH and LQKENI. The CDR3 sequence is 15 residues long.

This clone has just one count. Germline is not matched at one junction end, which may reflect a read error. CDR3 region: CASSSGDSTYGYNF. In DNA form, the CDR3 reads TGTGCCAGCAGTTCGGGCGACAGCACCTATGGCTACAACTTC. The chain employs TRBV6-5 and TRBJ1-2, with D possibly TRBD1 on 5 matching bases. This CDR3 is built from 14 residues. The germline CDR1 and CDR2 sequences are MNHEY and SVGAGI.

The chain links TRBV5-8 to TRBJ1-5, with D perhaps TRBD1 (5 bases). The CDR3 has 17 residues. Deletions cut 5 bases from V and 2 bases from J, with 20 bases between. From germline, CDR1 is SGHTS and CDR2 YDEGEE. The CDR3 region is CASRAWQGSGGNQPQHF. CDR3 in DNA: TGTGCCAGCAGAGCTTGGCAGGGCTCTGGGGGCAATCAGCCCCAGCATTTT.

This clone was detected a few times. The genes are TRBV6-1 and TRBJ2-7; perhaps TRBD1 as D (5 bases). V lost 0 bases and J lost 6, with 15 bases in between. Germline V lookup: CDR1 MNHNS, CDR2 SASEGT. The CDR3 consists of 15 residues. CDR3 sequence (DNA): TGTGCCAGCAGTGAAGCAGGGGCGGTTAGGGGCGAGCAGTACTTC. Translated, it gives CASSEAGAVRGEQYF.

The rearrangement uses TRBV25-1 and TRBJ2-1, with TRBD1 matching over 9 bases. The CDR3 loop spans 15 amino acids. Looked up from germline, CDR1 is MGHDK and CDR2 is SYGVNS. The V gene end was trimmed by 6 bases and the J gene end by 11 bases; junction bases not matched to a gene: 14. CDR3 bases: TGTGCCAGCAGCTTAAGGACAGGGGTTGTAGCCCAGCAGTTCTTC. Translated, it gives CASSLRTGVVAQQFF.

The chain employs TRBV5-1 and TRBJ2-2; perhaps TRBD2 as D (7 bases). The CDR3 spans 17 residues. CDR1 and CDR2 (germline): SGHRS, YFSETQ. Trimming removed 0 bases from V and 0 bases from J, with 12 bases in between. The CDR3 reads CASSLEPGGSNTGELFF. Here the CDR3 DNA reads TGCGCCAGCAGCTTGGAACCGGGGGGCTCGAACACCGGGGAGCTGTTTTTT.

The chain is built from TRBV5-4 and TRBJ1-2; no reliable D call. Deletions cut 4 bases from V and 2 bases from J, with 15 bases between. The CDR3 covers 15 residues. From germline, CDR1 is SGHNT and CDR2 YYREEE (reference sequence). This CDR3 reads CASSPGPGANYGYTF. The CDR3 bases are TGTGCCAGCAGCCCCGGGCCGGGAGCCAACTATGGCTACACCTTC.